This T cell receptor beta chain is from a study of T cell repertoires in cytomegalovirus infection. Whole-study context: CMV epitopes, recently identified HLA-C-restricted and well-studied HLA-B-restricted, were used. It was the public TCR beta signatures that indicated both CMV infection and matching HLA type. Overall study results and limits: Cumulated frequencies of public TCR beta families served to identify carriers of CMV plus the relevant HLA. Ex vivo, HLA-C-restricted CMV-specific TCR beta clonotypes prevailed over the rest of the response.

On this clonotype itself: Its matching antigen is unknown.

V trimming: 0 bases; J trimming: 3 bases; junction bases outside the gene matches: 3. The CDR3 length is 15 residues. The germline gives CDR1 LGHDT, CDR2 YNNKEL (reference sequence). TCRdb used MiXCR to reprocess the reads, holding one entry per CDR3 protein. Found here are about 770,000 distinct CDR3 sequences, almost 30% of them singletons; the top ten hold roughly 14%. The material was cultured CD8+ T cells from PBMCs, obtained from culture after CMV antigen stimulation. The receptor comes from a human donor in good health (CMV status not recorded). Some clones in this sample may be carry-over from other donors' samples. The V gene is TRBV3-1, the J gene TRBJ1-1, with 8 bases fitting TRBD1. The CDR3 region has the DNA TGTGCCAGCAGCCAAGATTTGACAGGGGACACTGAAGCTTTCTTT. Protein product: CASSQDLTGDTEAFF.